This is a list of T cell receptor beta chains from one sample in a study of blood T cell repertoires in COVID-19. Profiling relied on immunoSEQ multiplex PCR, and the TCRdb table lists in-frame clones only, not all of them. The profile covers about 160,000 clones, with around 75% appearing a single time and approximately 14% taken by the ten largest. Sequenced material: peripheral blood. These receptors all come from a woman of 80 years or more with acute or convalescent COVID-19. The CDR3 runs from the conserved cysteine through the conserved F or W. A D gene is named only where the DNA matches it firmly. Rows may omit the clone size; those that give it use once, few, many or a size class.

TRBD1,NA,TRBV19,TRBJ1-6,TGTGCCAGTAGTATAGGGAACAGGGGTAATTCACCCCTCCACTTT,CASSIGNRGNSPLHF
NA,NA,TRBV29-1,TRBJ2-3,TGCAGCGGAGACTCAGATACGCAGTATTTT,CSGDSDTQYF
NA,NA,TRBV19,TRBJ1-3,TGTGCTCCAAGGGACTGCGTCTCTGGAAACACCATATATTTT,CAPRDCVSGNTIYF
TRBD2,NA,TRBV3-1/TRBV3-2,TRBJ2-2,TGTGCCAGCAGCCAAGATGCCCGGACTAGTCCCGGGGAGCTGTTTTTT,CASSQDARTSPGELFF
TRBD2,NA,TRBV11-2,TRBJ2-3,TGTGCCAGCAGCCACCAGGAGCGGGGGGTGTTAGATACGCAGTATTTT,CASSHQERGVLDTQYF
NA,NA,TRBV3-1/TRBV3-2,TRBJ1-1,TGTGCCAGCAGCCAAGATCTGAGAGATAACACTGAAGCTTTCTTT,CASSQDLRDNTEAFF
NA,NA,TRBV5-1,TRBJ1-1,TGCGCCAGCAGCCCTGGACAGTCATTAGAAGCTTTCTTT,CASSPGQSLEAFF
TRBD1,NA,TRBV29-1,TRBJ1-2,TGCAGCGGCCTAACGGGACAGGGGGCTGGAGGCTACACCTTC,CSGLTGQGAGGYTF
TRBD2,NA,TRBV24-1,TRBJ2-5,TGTGCCACCAGTGAAGGGGTAGCGGGGGGTCAAGAGACCCAGTACTTC,CATSEGVAGGQETQYF
TRBD2,NA,TRBV29-1,TRBJ2-6,TGCAGCGTCCCCTGGAGCGGGGTAGGGGCCAACGTCCTGACTTTC,CSVPWSGVGANVLTF
NA,NA,TRBV5-8,TRBJ1-1,TGTGCCAGCAGCTCGATGGAGCGACGGGCTGAAGCTTTCTTT,CASSSMERRAEAFF
NA,NA,TRBV28,TRBJ2-7,TGTGCCAGCAGACCTGGGCGGGACCACGAGCAGTACTTC,CASRPGRDHEQYF
NA,NA,TRBV7-9,TRBJ1-5,TGTGCCAGCAGCCCTGGGGGGGGCGCGGGTCAGCCCCAGCATTTT,CASSPGGGAGQPQHF
TRBD1,NA,TRBV5-1,TRBJ1-2,TGCGCCAGCAGCTTGGGGACAGGAAGACTTAACTATGGCTACACCTTC,CASSLGTGRLNYGYTF
TRBD2,NA,TRBV5-5,TRBJ2-5,TGTGCCAGCAGCATCCCTAGCGGGGGGGCGGAGACCCAGTACTTC,CASSIPSGGAETQYF
TRBD1,NA,TRBV6-5,TRBJ1-2,TGTGCCAGCAGTAACCGGGACAGGGGCGATGGCTACACCTTC,CASSNRDRGDGYTF
NA,NA,TRBV12-5,TRBJ2-3,TGTGCTAGTGGTCAGAACACAGATACGCAATATTTT,CASGQNTDTQYF
NA,few,TRBV5-1,TRBJ1-2,TGCGCCAGCAGCTTGGACAGGGATCATGGCTACACCTTC,CASSLDRDHGYTF
NA,NA,TRBV6-5,TRBJ1-6,TGTGCCAGCACCCATGGACAGCTAAATTCACCCCTCCACTTT,CASTHGQLNSPLHF
NA,NA,TRBV6-1,TRBJ1-5,TGTGCCAGCAGTGACCGGGACTGGAATCAGCCCCAGCATTTT,CASSDRDWNQPQHF
NA,NA,TRBV6-5,TRBJ2-4,TGTGCCAGCAGTTGGGGCAGGGTCAGTGCTGGGAACATTCAGTACTTC,CASSWGRVSAGNIQYF
NA,many,TRBV5-5,TRBJ1-6,TGTGCCAGCAGCTGGGAGGAGTTCAATTCACCCCTCCACTTT,CASSWEEFNSPLHF
NA,NA,TRBV5-1,TRBJ1-1,TGCGCCAGCAGCCAGGACAGCCTGTATGAAGCTTTCTTT,CASSQDSLYEAFF
NA,NA,TRBV5-1,TRBJ2-5,TGCGCCAGCAGCTTAACCCTAGGTCCCCAAGAGACCCAGTACTTC,CASSLTLGPQETQYF
TRBD1,NA,TRBV18,TRBJ1-2,TGTGCCAGCTCAGTTCTTGCGGGACAGAAGGACTATGGCTACACCTTC,CASSVLAGQKDYGYTF
NA,few,TRBV5-1,TRBJ1-3,TGCGCCAGCAGCCCGGGGAGCCGAGGAAACACCATATATTTT,CASSPGSRGNTIYF
NA,NA,TRBV7-9,TRBJ2-7,TGTGCCAGCAGCTTCGGACAGCCTGGGGACGAGCAGTACTTC,CASSFGQPGDEQYF
NA,once,TRBV7-9,TRBJ2-5,TGTGCCAGCAGCGCGACAGTTTACCAAGAGACCCAGTACTTC,CASSATVYQETQYF
TRBD1,NA,TRBV5-1,TRBJ1-5,TGCGCCAGCAGCCCCGGACAGGAAGGGCAGCCCCAGCATTTT,CASSPGQEGQPQHF
TRBD1,NA,TRBV18,TRBJ1-2,TGTGCCAGCTCATGGGACAGCTTCTATGGCTACACCTTC,CASSWDSFYGYTF
NA,NA,TRBV5-4,TRBJ1-2,TGTGCCAGCAGCTTTGTAGATAAGCCCAACTATGGCTACACCTTC,CASSFVDKPNYGYTF
TRBD1,NA,TRBV7-2,TRBJ1-3,TGTGCCAGCAGCCAGGCACAGGGGGTAACTGGAAACACCATATATTTT,CASSQAQGVTGNTIYF
NA,few,TRBV10-3,TRBJ2-7,TGTGCCATCAGTGAGGGAGGGGTGAGCTCCTACGAGCAGTACTTC,CAISEGGVSSYEQYF
TRBD1,NA,TRBV30,TRBJ2-2,TGTGCCTGGAGTGAGTCATCCGGGACAGGGGGCCGTAACACCGGGGAGCTGTTTTTT,CAWSESSGTGGRNTGELFF
TRBD1,NA,TRBV5-4,TRBJ1-1,TGTGCCAGCAGCGTGCAGACAGGGGGCACTGAAGCTTTCTTT,CASSVQTGGTEAFF
TRBD1,NA,TRBV4-1,TRBJ1-6,TGCGCCAGCAGACATTTAGGACAGGGTAATTCACCCCTCCACTTT,CASRHLGQGNSPLHF
TRBD2,NA,TRBV2,TRBJ2-7,TGTGCCAGCAGGACTAGCGGGGGGGACTACGAGCAGTACTTC,CASRTSGGDYEQYF
TRBD2,NA,TRBV29-1,TRBJ2-5,TGCAGCGTCCTCGGGGGAGCGGGAGGCTCCCGGGAGACCCAGTACTTC,CSVLGGAGGSRETQYF
TRBD1,NA,TRBV6-1,TRBJ1-5,TGTGCCAGCAGTGAAGCAACGGGACAGATTGATCAGCCCCAGCATTTT,CASSEATGQIDQPQHF
TRBD2,NA,TRBV27,TRBJ2-1,TGTGCCAGCAGAGGGGAGGGAAAATACAATGAGCAGTTCTTC,CASRGEGKYNEQFF
TRBD1,NA,TRBV29-1,TRBJ1-2,TGCAGCGTCTGGACAGGGGCCGGCTACACCTTC,CSVWTGAGYTF